The TCR beta chain under discussion was sequenced for a study of identical twins. MiXCR was run by TCRdb on the 5' RACE reads, yielding one entry per CDR3 protein. Among 600,000 to 700,000 distinct CDR3 sequences listed, 21% were seen once. Trimming cost V 3 bases and J 8 bases; bases outside gene matches: 14. This CDR3 region has 16 residues. These data also formed part of another study, on T cells expressing NK-cell markers.

The chain combines TRBV12-3 or TRBV12-4 with TRBJ2-5, with 8 positions matching TRBD2. This receptor was obtained from a woman aged 18-29 years in good health. The specimen was PBMCs. The CDR3 is CASSFKAGGLITTQYF. CDR3 DNA sequence: TGTGCCAGCAGTTTCAAGGCGGGGGGCCTCATTACAACCCAGTACTTC.